This entry lists 26 T cell receptor beta chains sequenced from one sample in a study of blood T cell repertoires in COVID-19. Generated by immunoSEQ multiplex PCR, the TCRdb table keeps only in-frame clones and is missing some. The sample lists 240,000 or so clones, roughly four fifths seen once, with under 15% in the top ten. Sequencing was performed on peripheral blood. These receptors all stem from a woman in her fifties or sixties with active or convalescent COVID-19.

DNA of the CDR3: TGTGCCATCAGCAGGACAGGGGGCTCCGGGGCCAACGTCCTGACTTTC. Its protein is CAISRTGGSGANVLTF. The genes are TRBV10-3 and TRBJ2-6; 11 bases align to TRBD1. The CDR3 sequence is 16 residues long. CDR1 is ENHRY, CDR2 SYGVKD, per germline. The J segment lost 4 bases and the V segment lost 6 bases, leaving 5 bases of the junction unmatched.

The V gene is TRBV30, the J gene TRBJ2-5; TRBD2 aligns across 8 bases. Germline CDR1 is GTSNPN and CDR2 is SVGIG (reference sequence). The CDR3 consists of 14 residues. V shed 3 bases and J 7 bases; nucleotides not matched to a gene: 10. This chain's CDR3 is CAWSGTRPPGTQYF. CDR3 nucleotides: TGTGCCTGGAGCGGGACTAGACCCCCGGGGACCCAGTACTTC.

The chain joins TRBV7-2 to TRBJ2-7; 11 bases line up with TRBD2. From germline, CDR1 is SGHTA and CDR2 FQGNSA. V trimming: 2 bases; J trimming: 3 bases; junction bases outside the gene matches: 9. This CDR3 contains 17 residues. CDR3 residues: CASSLKGGTSGGYEQYF. The CDR3, as DNA: TGTGCCAGCAGCTTAAAGGGAGGCACTAGCGGGGGCTACGAGCAGTACTTC.

V gene TRBV27 combines with J gene TRBJ2-1; D is unclear. V gave up 0 bases and J gave up 0 bases, with 6 bases separating them. The CDR3 is 15 residues long. Germline loops: CDR1 MNHEY, CDR2 SMNVEV (reference sequence). This CDR3 is CASSLSAYSYNEQFF. Here the CDR3 DNA reads TGTGCCAGCAGTTTATCAGCTTACTCCTACAATGAGCAGTTCTTC.

This clone came up once. This rearrangement joins TRBV11-2 to TRBJ2-6; tentatively, D is TRBD2 (5 bases). Germline V CDR1 and CDR2: SGHAT, FQNNGV. The CDR3 runs 15 residues. V gave up 5 bases and J gave up 2 bases, with 10 bases separating them. CDR3 region: CASSRRGTGANVLTF. The CDR3, as DNA: TGTGCCAGCAGCCGACGGGGAACTGGGGCCAACGTCCTGACTTTC.

J is TRBJ2-3 and V is TRBV6-4; D is undetermined. CDR1 MRHNA and CDR2 SNTAGT come from the germline V gene. Trimming left V 8 bases short and J 5 bases short, with 17 bases between. The CDR3 sequence is 14 residues long. The CDR3 sequence: CASAVSNDGDTQYF. For the CDR3, the DNA is TGTGCCAGCGCCGTGAGTAACGATGGAGATACGCAGTATTTT.

The chain has TRBV11-2 and TRBJ2-3; maybe TRBD2 (6 bases). The CDR3 spans 13 residues. Trimming cost V 5 bases and J 6 bases, with 12 bases left between them. CDR1 and CDR2 (germline): SGHAT, FQNNGV. CDR3 residues: CASSGGLGDTQYF. CDR3 nucleotide sequence: TGTGCCAGCAGCGGGGGACTTGGGGATACGCAGTATTTT. Complete variable domain (other parts from reference TRBV11-2 and TRBJ2-3): EAGVAQSPRYKIIEKRQSVAFWCNPISGHATLYWYQQILGQGPKLLIQFQNNGVVDDSQLPKDRFSAERLKGVDSTLKIQPAKLEDSAVYLCASSGGLGDTQYFGPGTRLTVL.

This chain uses TRBV6-5 with TRBJ2-5, with 9 bases matching TRBD1. V lost 2 bases, J lost 4 bases, and 2 bases stayed unmatched. Germline CDR1 reads MNHEY; CDR2 reads SVGAGI. The CDR3 totals 14 residues. The CDR3 DNA is TGTGCCAGCAGTTACCAGACAGGGGGAGAGACCCAGTACTTC. This sequence encodes CASSYQTGGETQYF.

The chain joins TRBV7-9 to TRBJ1-3; D possibly corresponds to TRBD1 (5 bases). CDR3 length: 17 residues. Per germline, CDR1 SEHNR and CDR2 FQNEAQ (reference sequence). V dropped 5 bases and J dropped 0 bases, with 17 bases sitting between them. The CDR3, as DNA: TGTGCCAGCAGCCCCCCGGGGGTACGCAACTCTGGAAACACCATATATTTT. Its translation is CASSPPGVRNSGNTIYF.

The rearrangement uses TRBV5-1 and TRBJ2-1, with TRBD2 matching 7 bases. CDR3 length: 14 residues. From germline, CDR1 is SGHRS and CDR2 YFSETQ. Trimming removed 4 bases from V and 4 bases from J; junction bases left unmatched: 5. CDR3 nucleotides: TGCGCCAGCAGCAGTCCGGGACTATACAATGAGCAGTTCTTC. Its translation is CASSSPGLYNEQFF.

V gene TRBV5-1 combines with J gene TRBJ1-4; D unclear. CDR3 size: 13 residues. Trimming removed 6 bases at V and 4 bases at J, with 10 bases between. Per the germline V gene, CDR1 is SGHRS and CDR2 is YFSETQ. The CDR3 spells CASNGGVNEKLFF. DNA for the CDR3: TGCGCCAGCAATGGAGGAGTTAATGAAAAACTGTTTTTT.

V gene TRBV30 combines with J gene TRBJ2-5; 12 bases match TRBD2. From germline, CDR1 is GTSNPN and CDR2 SVGIG (reference sequence). V shed 5 bases and J 6 bases; nucleotides not matched to a gene: 4. This CDR3 has 13 amino acids. CDR3 residues: CAWASGGGQTQYF. The CDR3 DNA reads TGTGCCTGGGCTAGCGGGGGGGGGCAGACCCAGTACTTC. Combining the CDR3 with reference TRBV30 and TRBJ2-5 gives the whole variable domain SQTIHQWPATLVQPVGSPLSLECTVEGTSNPNLYWYRQAAGRGLQLLFYSVGIGQISSEVPQNLSASRPQDRQFILSSKKLLLSDSGFYLCAWASGGGQTQYFGPGTRLLVL.

This clone has only a few counts. The CDR3 DNA reads TGCAGCGGTTACAGGGGGGGTGGTGAAAAACTGTTTTTT. This gives the protein CSGYRGGGEKLFF. The chain links TRBV29-1 to TRBJ1-4; 8 bases agree with TRBD1. Trimming took 7 bases from V and 7 from J; bases not matched to a gene: 8. This CDR3 is 13 amino acids long. Germline assignment: CDR1 SQVTM and CDR2 ANQGSEA.

This clone was seen a single time. CDR3 sequence (DNA): TGTGCCAGCAGATCCGGGACAGGGCATGGCTACACCTTC. Residues: CASRSGTGHGYTF. The J gene is TRBJ1-2, the V gene TRBV28; 9 bases align to TRBD1. The J segment lost 6 bases and the V segment lost 6 bases, leaving 5 bases of the junction unmatched. Germline V gives CDR1 MDHEN, CDR2 SYDVKM. The CDR3 contains 13 residues.

V gene TRBV11-2 combines with J gene TRBJ2-3; 8 bases match TRBD2. V lost 6 bases, J lost 1 base, and 3 bases stayed unmatched. The CDR3 covers 14 residues. The V gene's germline CDR1 is SGHAT and CDR2 FQNNGV. The CDR3 sequence is CASRRGAGTDTQYF. The CDR3 region has the DNA TGTGCCAGCAGGCGGGGGGCGGGCACAGATACGCAGTATTTT.

The chain combines TRBV25-1 with TRBJ1-1; 7 nucleotides align to TRBD1. J gave up 10 bases and V 0 bases, and 8 bases lay outside the gene matches. The CDR3 totals 14 residues. Germline CDR1 reads MGHDK; CDR2 reads SYGVNS. The CDR3 DNA follows: TGTGCCAGCAGTGAATATCATACGACAGGGCGAGCTTTCTTT. Encoded protein: CASSEYHTTGRAFF.

The chain carries TRBV6-6 and TRBJ1-3, with unresolved D. CDR1 is MNHNY and CDR2 is SVGAGI in the germline V gene (reference sequence). The CDR3 totals 14 residues. V was trimmed by 0 bases and J by 8 bases, leaving 11 bases between them. CDR3 bases: TGTGCCAGCAGTTACTCTTCAGAATTTTACACCATATATTTT. It specifies CASSYSSEFYTIYF.

This chain links TRBV2 with TRBJ2-2; 9 bases fit TRBD1. J lost 8 bases, V lost 6 bases, and 1 base had no gene match. The CDR3 extends over 12 amino acids. Germline CDR1 SNHLY, CDR2 FYNNEI. Written as DNA, the CDR3 is TGTGCCAGCAGCGGGACAGGGGGGGAGCTGTTTTTT. Encoded protein: CASSGTGGELFF.

This clone has only a few counts. The same CDR3 also results from other DNA sequences found in this sample. The chain combines TRBV19 with TRBJ1-5, with a tentative D call TRBD1 (6 bases). Trimming pared 1 base from V and 0 bases from J, leaving 7 bases between. CDR1 LNHDA and CDR2 SQIVND come from the germline V gene (reference sequence). The CDR3 contains 15 residues. CDR3 nucleotides: TGTGCCAGTAGTATAGGAGGGGGTAGCAATCAGCCCCAGCATTTT. Its translation: CASSIGGGSNQPQHF.

The chain carries TRBV5-1 and TRBJ1-1; 9 bases are a match to TRBD1. The CDR3 has 13 amino acids. The V segment lost 4 bases and the J segment 10 bases; nucleotides outside the gene matches: 8. Germline V gene sequence: CDR1 SGHRS, CDR2 YFSETQ. CDR3: CASSPGTGRIAFF. The DNA for the CDR3 is TGCGCCAGCAGCCCCGGGACAGGGCGGATAGCTTTCTTT.

V usage is TRBV19 and J usage is TRBJ2-1, with D perhaps matching TRBD2 (6 bases). The germline V and J ends were trimmed by 3 bases and 3 bases, with 12 bases remaining between them. CDR1 is LNHDA and CDR2 is SQIVND in the germline V gene (reference sequence). The CDR3 length is 15 residues. CDR3 bases: TGTGCCAGTAGTATTCTTGGAGGGGTCTACAATGAGCAGTTCTTC. This encodes CASSILGGVYNEQFF. The full variable domain, its missing parts supplied by reference TRBV19 and TRBJ2-1, is DGGITQSPKYLFRKEGQNVTLSCEQNLNHDAMYWYRQDPGQGLRLIYYSQIVNDFQKGDIAEGYSVSREKKESFPLTVTSAQKNPTAFYLCASSILGGVYNEQFFGPGTRLTVL.

This clone was detected only once. V usage is TRBV4-3 and J usage is TRBJ2-7; 7 bases match TRBD1. This CDR3 spans 14 amino acids. The germline gives CDR1 LGHNA, CDR2 YSLEER. The J segment lost 5 bases and the V segment lost 0 bases, leaving 4 bases of the junction unmatched. The CDR3 DNA sequence: TGCGCCAGCAGCCAAGAGAGACAGGGTCACGAGCAGTACTTC. Amino acids: CASSQERQGHEQYF.

The rearrangement links TRBV19 to TRBJ1-2, with TRBD1 as a possible D gene (6 bases). The length of the CDR3 is 13 residues. CDR1 and CDR2 from the germline V gene are LNHDA and SQIVND (reference sequence). V was cut by 10 bases and J by 2 bases, with 14 bases left in between. CDR3 DNA: TGTGCCACCAAACAGGGCCCAAACTATGGCTACACCTTC. Translated: CATKQGPNYGYTF.

This clone was counted a few times. V gene TRBV5-6 combines with J gene TRBJ2-2; perhaps TRBD1 as D (6 bases). The CDR3 loop spans 16 amino acids. With 4 bases removed from V and 2 bases from J, the gap between germline ends came to 15 bases. Per the germline V gene, CDR1 is SGHDT and CDR2 is YYEEEE. The chain's CDR3 is CASSHITGLNTGELFF. In DNA, the CDR3 is TGTGCCAGCAGCCATATCACAGGGCTCAACACCGGGGAGCTGTTTTTT.

This clone was detected only once. Other DNA variants within this sample encode the same CDR3. The chain joins TRBV7-2 to TRBJ1-2; 7 positions match TRBD1. Trimming removed 1 base from V and 8 bases from J; junction bases left unmatched: 4. Per the germline V gene, CDR1 is SGHTA and CDR2 is FQGNSA. There are 13 residues in the CDR3. CDR3 sequence: CASSLGQGEGYTF. The CDR3 DNA sequence: TGTGCCAGCAGCTTAGGGCAGGGGGAGGGCTACACCTTC.

Only a few counts were recorded for this clone. This sequence joins TRBV6-5 and TRBJ2-5; 7 bases are shared with TRBD1. The V gene end was trimmed by 6 bases and the J gene end by 5 bases; junction bases not matched to a gene: 9. The CDR3 has 14 amino acids. CDR1 MNHEY and CDR2 SVGAGI come from the germline V gene. DNA of the CDR3: TGTGCCAGCAGCTTAACAGGGGCGTTGGAGACCCAGTACTTC. Amino acids: CASSLTGALETQYF.